A selection of T cell receptor beta chains follows, all from one sample in a study of PD-1 blockade in classical Hodgkin lymphoma. Some clones are missing from TCRdb's copy, which holds only in-frame ones; the method was immunoSEQ multiplex PCR. The sample has roughly 31,000 clones, about 90% seen once; the top ten hold roughly 0.35%. Sequenced sample: CD4+ T cells from blood. Receptors originate from a human donor with classical Hodgkin lymphoma. CDR3s include the opening cysteine and the closing phenylalanine or tryptophan. D genes are given only for firm matches. The size field is filled for only some rows; it gives once, few, many or a size class.

TGTGCCAGCAGCCTTTGGACAGGGGGCGGATTCGAGCAGTACTTC,CASSLWTGGGFEQYF,TRBJ2-7,NA,TRBD1,TRBV7-2
TGCGCCAGCAGCTTGGAGTATGGGGGCGACTACGAGCAGTACTTC,CASSLEYGGDYEQYF,TRBJ2-7,NA,NA,TRBV5-1
TGTGCCAGCAGGAGGGGGATGAACACTGAAGCTTTCTTT,CASRRGMNTEAFF,TRBJ1-1,NA,NA,TRBV6-6
TGCAGCGTTGAAGATCGTATGTCAGGGGGCCTAGGCGAGCAGTACTTC,CSVEDRMSGGLGEQYF,TRBJ2-7,NA,TRBD1,TRBV29-1
TGTGCCAGCAGCTTAGGCACAGGGGGAAGCTCCTACGAGCAGTACTTC,CASSLGTGGSSYEQYF,TRBJ2-7,NA,TRBD1,TRBV7-9
TGTGCCATCAGTAGCGGGAGAACGAATGAGCAGTTCTTC,CAISSGRTNEQFF,TRBJ2-1,NA,TRBD2,TRBV10-3
TGTGCCAGCAGATCGCCGACTAGCGGGAGCGGGGACATTCAGTACTTC,CASRSPTSGSGDIQYF,TRBJ2-4,NA,TRBD2,TRBV25-1
TGTGCCAGCATCCCCGGAGGTCCGGGGGCGCGAACTGAAGCTTTCTTT,CASIPGGPGARTEAFF,TRBJ1-1,NA,NA,TRBV5-4
TGCGCCAGCAGCTTGACCCACAATGAGCAGTTCTTC,CASSLTHNEQFF,TRBJ2-1,NA,NA,TRBV5-1
TGTGCCAGCAGCTTAGGACAGGGTAGCAATCAGCCCCAGCATTTT,CASSLGQGSNQPQHF,TRBJ1-5,NA,TRBD1,TRBV7-2
TGTGCCAGCTCACCAAACGCAGAGACCCAGTACTTC,CASSPNAETQYF,TRBJ2-5,NA,NA,TRBV18
TGTGCCAGTTGCGGCGTCGGGGATGAGCAGTTCTTC,CASCGVGDEQFF,TRBJ2-1,few,NA,TRBV28
TGTGCCTGGACCCCGGACATACCCAATGGGCAGCCCCAGCATTTT,CAWTPDIPNGQPQHF,TRBJ1-5,NA,NA,TRBV30
TGTGCCAGCAGCTCAGCGAGCGGGTACAATGAGCAGTTCTTC,CASSSASGYNEQFF,TRBJ2-1,once,NA,TRBV7-2
TGTGCCAGCAGCTCAAACGAGGGCGGGGAGACCCAGTACTTC,CASSSNEGGETQYF,TRBJ2-5,NA,NA,TRBV11-2
TGTGCCAGCAGGGACAGCGCCTACGAGCAGTACTTC,CASRDSAYEQYF,TRBJ2-7,NA,NA,TRBV28
TGCGCCAGCAGCCCCTACTCGGTTGGTGCCGGAAACACCATATATTTT,CASSPYSVGAGNTIYF,TRBJ1-3,NA,NA,TRBV4-1
TGTGCCAGCAGCACTACGCACAGGGGCCGGTACGAGCAGTACTTC,CASSTTHRGRYEQYF,TRBJ2-7,NA,NA,TRBV21-1
TGCAGCAGTGACAGGGGGAATATAGATGAGCAGTTCTTC,CSSDRGNIDEQFF,TRBJ2-1,NA,TRBD1,TRBV29-1
TGTGCCAGCAGCCGCACTGCTGGAGGGGAGGGAGAGCAGTACTTC,CASSRTAGGEGEQYF,TRBJ2-7,NA,TRBD2,TRBV28
TGTGCCAGCAGCTTAGCGTTCTCCGAGCAGTACTTC,CASSLAFSEQYF,TRBJ2-7,NA,NA,TRBV7-2
TGTGCCAGCCGGGAGGGGAATGAAAAACTGTTTTTT,CASREGNEKLFF,TRBJ1-4,NA,NA,TRBV28
TGTGCCAGCAGCTTGTTTGGCGGGCCCGCGGGGAATACGCAGTATTTT,CASSLFGGPAGNTQYF,TRBJ2-3,NA,NA,TRBV5-6
TGTGCCAGCAGTTTAGGGGTCAGCGGAAACTATGGCTACACCTTC,CASSLGVSGNYGYTF,TRBJ1-2,NA,NA,TRBV28
TGCAGCGCCAGCACTAGCGGGAACAATGAGCAGTTCTTC,CSASTSGNNEQFF,TRBJ2-1,NA,TRBD2,TRBV29-1
TGTGCCAGCACCTTAGCGGGCTCTAGCACAGATACGCAGTATTTT,CASTLAGSSTDTQYF,TRBJ2-3,NA,TRBD2,TRBV7-2
TGTGCCAGCAGACCGACTAGCGGGAGCCCGGAGCAGTACTTC,CASRPTSGSPEQYF,TRBJ2-7,NA,TRBD2,TRBV2
TGTGCCAGTAGCATGACAGGGCACGAGCAGTACTTC,CASSMTGHEQYF,TRBJ2-7,NA,TRBD1,TRBV19
TGCACCAGCAGCCAAGAGGGTAGCGGGCCAAACAATGAGCAGTTCTTC,CTSSQEGSGPNNEQFF,TRBJ2-1,NA,NA,TRBV1
TGTGCCACGAGTAGACAGGGGGCCCACAATGAGCAGTTCTTC,CATSRQGAHNEQFF,TRBJ2-1,NA,TRBD1,TRBV6-5
TGTGCCAGTAGGAACCGGGACAGCTCCTACGAGCAGTACTTC,CASRNRDSSYEQYF,TRBJ2-7,few,TRBD1,TRBV19
TGCAGCGTTGAAGAGCACGAAGAGACCCAGTACTTC,CSVEEHEETQYF,TRBJ2-5,NA,NA,TRBV29-1
TGCGCCAGCAGCCAAGGTCCGGGGGGCTACGAGCAGTACTTC,CASSQGPGGYEQYF,TRBJ2-7,NA,TRBD2,TRBV4-3
TGTGCCAGCAGTCTGCAGTATCAGCCCCAGCATTTT,CASSLQYQPQHF,TRBJ1-5,NA,NA,TRBV6-1
TGCGCCAGCAGCCGACTGGCGGCGGGAGGATCGTACGAGCAGTACTTC,CASSRLAAGGSYEQYF,TRBJ2-7,NA,TRBD2,TRBV4-3
TGCGCCACCCCCTCCAGCACCTACGAGCAGTACTTC,CATPSSTYEQYF,TRBJ2-7,NA,NA,TRBV23-1
TGCAGCGTTGCTCCGGGCACGGGGTCCTACGAGCAGTACTTC,CSVAPGTGSYEQYF,TRBJ2-7,once,NA,TRBV29-1
TGTGCCAGCAGCAAGGACTCTCGGACAGGGTTCGGCACTGAAGCTTTCTTT,CASSKDSRTGFGTEAFF,TRBJ1-1,NA,TRBD1,TRBV7-3
TGTGCCAGCAGCTATGAGGGGAACCGACTATACAATGAGCAGTTCTTC,CASSYEGNRLYNEQFF,TRBJ2-1,NA,NA,TRBV9
TGTGCCAGCAGTACCGGACAGGGTTTGGTAGACACTGAAGCTTTCTTT,CASSTGQGLVDTEAFF,TRBJ1-1,NA,TRBD1,TRBV28
TGTGCCAGCGGGGGGAGCTTCAACACTGAAGCTTTCTTT,CASGGSFNTEAFF,TRBJ1-1,NA,NA,TRBV18
TGTGCCAGCTCATCTCCAACCGGGACAGCCAACACCGGGGAGCTGTTTTTT,CASSSPTGTANTGELFF,TRBJ2-2,NA,TRBD1,TRBV18
TGCAGCGTGGTGTCGGACAGGGTGGGCGAGCAGTACTTC,CSVVSDRVGEQYF,TRBJ2-7,NA,TRBD1,TRBV29-1
TGTGCCAGCAGCTCCGGACAGGGGGGGGAGACCCAGTACTTC,CASSSGQGGETQYF,TRBJ2-5,NA,TRBD1,TRBV7-2
TGTGCCAGCAGTCCCTCAGGGGGCTACACCTTC,CASSPSGGYTF,TRBJ1-2,few,NA,TRBV28
TGCGCCAGCAGCCAAGGTCCGGGACAGGGGAGGATTCGAGCCAAAAACATTCAGTACTTC,CASSQGPGQGRIRAKNIQYF,TRBJ2-4,NA,TRBD1,TRBV4-1
TGTGCCAGCAGCTTAGTCCAGGGCTCGGGAAACACCATATATTTT,CASSLVQGSGNTIYF,TRBJ1-3,NA,NA,TRBV7-2
TGTGCCAGCAGTGTAGCGACTCGGGCGGAGACCCAGTACTTC,CASSVATRAETQYF,TRBJ2-5,NA,NA,TRBV2
TGTGCCAGCAGCTGGGGGGGGCCCACAGATACGCAGTATTTT,CASSWGGPTDTQYF,TRBJ2-3,NA,NA,TRBV5-4
TGTGCCAGCTCACCACGAGGGCGGGACACATCAGATACGCAGTATTTT,CASSPRGRDTSDTQYF,TRBJ2-3,NA,NA,TRBV18